This TCR beta chain appears in the sequencing data of a study of cytotoxic CD8 clonotypes in ibrutinib-treated CLL. Turning to the study itself: Patients attained some 25 partial and 2 complete responses; at median approximately 68 months, approximately 14 remained remitted while 12 progressed. Study-wide results and caveats: Higher circulating CD8+ T-cell counts strongly accompanied higher baseline clonality, above age-matched healthy donors. In sustained-remission versus progressing patients, sampling times differed.

Genomic DNA in a quantity of about 2.2 micrograms was derived from cryopreserved PBMCs for TCR beta libraries. Details on this clone: The antigen remains unidentified.

The table came from immunoSEQ multiplex PCR; TCRdb's copy has only in-frame clones and leaves some out. The sample lists about 130,000 clones, roughly 88% occurring once. CDR3 length: 16 residues. This sequence originates from a human donor with chronic lymphocytic leukemia. The sample here was PBMCs, taken after 24 months of ibrutinib treatment. The rearrangement joins TRBV7-5 to TRBJ2-5; the table's TRBD2 call for D was not verified on the DNA. TRBV7-5 is classified as a pseudogene. Here the CDR3 DNA reads TGTGCCAGAAGCTTAGGGTCTGCGGGGATAGGAGAGACCCAGTACTTC. This encodes CARSLGSAGIGETQYF.